These 3 T cell receptor beta chains originate from one sample sequenced in a study of brain metastases from non-small cell lung cancer. Data came from immunoSEQ multiplex PCR; TCRdb stores just in-frame clones and leaves some out. The sample has around 2,000 clones; over 75% are singletons. Sequenced sample: primary lung tumor tissue. The receptors were sampled from a donor aged 40 or over with non-small cell lung cancer.

With respect to this clone: Distinct nucleotide sequences in the sample also encode this CDR3. The V gene is TRBV18, the J gene TRBJ1-1, with D hard to call. Germline V gene sequence: CDR1 KGHSH, CDR2 LQKENI. The germline V and J ends were trimmed by 4 bases and 0 bases, with 9 bases remaining between them. This CDR3 is 14 amino acids long. CDR3 sequence: CASSLGRMNTEAFF. In DNA form, the CDR3 reads TGTGCCAGCTCACTGGGGAGAATGAACACTGAAGCTTTCTTT.

This chain links TRBV6-5 with TRBJ1-2; D may be TRBD1 (6 bases). The V gene lost 2 bases and the J gene lost 2 bases, with 12 bases spanning the gap. The germline V gene has CDR1 MNHEY and CDR2 SVGAGI. The CDR3 consists of 15 residues. The CDR3 spells CASSYVQGGNYGYTF. CDR3 coding DNA: TGTGCCAGCAGTTACGTACAGGGTGGAAACTATGGCTACACCTTC.

This clone came up a few times. The chain is built from TRBV27 and TRBJ1-1, with D uncertain. V was pared by 2 bases and J by 1 base, with 8 bases between. Germline CDR1 and CDR2: MNHEY and SMNVEV (reference sequence). The CDR3 covers 14 residues. The CDR3 region is CASSLRQQNTEAFF. The CDR3 nucleotides read TGTGCCAGCAGTTTACGGCAGCAGAACACTGAAGCTTTCTTT.